This T cell receptor (beta chain) was profiled in a study of cytomegalovirus exposure and HLA in healthy donors. Overall study findings and caveats: 87-base-pair reads could not separate some V segments, including TRBV6-2 and TRBV6-3.

A word on this clone: Antigen: not known.

Primers: 60 Vbeta forward and 13 Jbeta reverse. Repertoires were generated with immunoSEQ multiplex PCR, while TCRdb's copy carries only in-frame clones and drops some. Its clone listing holds approximately 75,000 clones. The CDR3 sequence is 15 residues long. Per germline, CDR1 SGHDT and CDR2 YYEEEE. The J segment lost 3 bases and the V segment lost 1 base, leaving 0 bases of the junction unmatched. The source is a boy between 10 and 17 years old in good health and CMV-seronegative. The chain links TRBV5-6 to TRBJ2-6; 8 bases map to TRBD1. The specimen was PBMCs. CDR3 nucleotides: TGTGCCAGCAGCTTGACAGGGGGTGGGGCCAACGTCCTGACTTTC. This sequence encodes CASSLTGGGANVLTF.